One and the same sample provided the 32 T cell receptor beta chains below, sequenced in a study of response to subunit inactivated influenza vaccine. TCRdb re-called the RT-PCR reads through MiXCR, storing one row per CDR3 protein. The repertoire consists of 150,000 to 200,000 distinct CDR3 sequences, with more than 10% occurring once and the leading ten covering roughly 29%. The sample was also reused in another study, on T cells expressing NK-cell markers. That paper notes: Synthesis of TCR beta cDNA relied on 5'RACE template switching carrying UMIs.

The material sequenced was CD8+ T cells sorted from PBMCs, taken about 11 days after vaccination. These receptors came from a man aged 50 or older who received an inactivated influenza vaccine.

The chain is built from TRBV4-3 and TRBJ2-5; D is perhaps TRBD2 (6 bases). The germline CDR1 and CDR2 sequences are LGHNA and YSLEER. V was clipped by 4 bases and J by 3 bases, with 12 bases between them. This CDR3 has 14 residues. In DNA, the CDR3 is TGCGCCAGCAGCCTCCACGGGAGAAAAGAGACCCAGTACTTC. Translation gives CASSLHGRKETQYF.

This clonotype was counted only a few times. The CDR3 DNA follows: TGTGCCAGCAGTTACTCCGGGACAGGGGGCCTTCTAGGGCTCTACGAGCAGTACTTC. It translates to CASSYSGTGGLLGLYEQYF. V and J are TRBV6-2 or TRBV6-3 and TRBJ2-7, with TRBD1 matching 12 bases. This CDR3 spans 19 amino acids. Germline V gene sequence: CDR1 MNHEY, CDR2 SVGEGT. Trimming cost V 0 bases and J 3 bases; bases outside gene matches: 12.

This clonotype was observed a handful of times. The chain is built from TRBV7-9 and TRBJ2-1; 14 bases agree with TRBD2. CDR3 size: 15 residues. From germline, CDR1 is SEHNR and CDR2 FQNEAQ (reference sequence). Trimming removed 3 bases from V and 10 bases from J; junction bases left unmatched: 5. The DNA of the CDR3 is TGTGCCAGCAGCTTCGGGACTAGCGGGAGTCGGGAGCAGTTCTTC. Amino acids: CASSFGTSGSREQFF. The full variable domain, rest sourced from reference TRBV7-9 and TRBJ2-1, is DTGVSQNPRHKITKRGQNVTFRCDPISEHNRLYWYRQTLGQGPEFLTYFQNEAQLEKSRLLSDRFSAERPKGSFSTLEIQRTEQGDSAMYLCASSFGTSGSREQFFGPGTRLTVL.

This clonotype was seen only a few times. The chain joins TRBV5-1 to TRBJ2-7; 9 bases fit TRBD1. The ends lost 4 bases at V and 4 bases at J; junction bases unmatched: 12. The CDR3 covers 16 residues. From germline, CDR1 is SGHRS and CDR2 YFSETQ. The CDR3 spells CASSQPGDRVAYEQYF. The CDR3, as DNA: TGCGCCAGCAGCCAGCCGGGGGACAGGGTGGCGTACGAGCAGTACTTC.

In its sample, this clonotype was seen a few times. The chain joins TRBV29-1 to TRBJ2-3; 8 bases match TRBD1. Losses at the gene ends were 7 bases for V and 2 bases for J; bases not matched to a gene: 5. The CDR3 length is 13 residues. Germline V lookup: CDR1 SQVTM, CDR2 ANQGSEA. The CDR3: CSADRVPTDTQYF. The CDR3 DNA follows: TGCAGCGCGGACAGGGTTCCCACAGATACGCAGTATTTT.

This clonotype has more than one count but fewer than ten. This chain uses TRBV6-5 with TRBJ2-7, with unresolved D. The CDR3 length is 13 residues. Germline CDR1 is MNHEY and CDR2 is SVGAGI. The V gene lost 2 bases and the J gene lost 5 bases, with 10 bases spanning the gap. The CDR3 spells CASSYGALNEQYF. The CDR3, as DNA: TGTGCCAGCAGTTACGGCGCCCTGAACGAGCAGTACTTC.

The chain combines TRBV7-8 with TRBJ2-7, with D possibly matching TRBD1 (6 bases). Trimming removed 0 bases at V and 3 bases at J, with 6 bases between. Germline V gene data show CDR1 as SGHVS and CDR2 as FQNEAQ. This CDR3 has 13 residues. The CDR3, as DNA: TGTGCCAGCAGCTTAGCGACAGGCTACGAGCAGTACTTC. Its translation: CASSLATGYEQYF.

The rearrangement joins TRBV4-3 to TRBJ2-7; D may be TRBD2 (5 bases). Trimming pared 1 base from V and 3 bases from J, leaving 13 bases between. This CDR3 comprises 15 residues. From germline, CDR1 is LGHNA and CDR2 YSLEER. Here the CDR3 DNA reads TGCGCCAGCAGCCAAGGTCGAACTAGAATCTACGAGCAGTACTTC. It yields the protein CASSQGRTRIYEQYF.

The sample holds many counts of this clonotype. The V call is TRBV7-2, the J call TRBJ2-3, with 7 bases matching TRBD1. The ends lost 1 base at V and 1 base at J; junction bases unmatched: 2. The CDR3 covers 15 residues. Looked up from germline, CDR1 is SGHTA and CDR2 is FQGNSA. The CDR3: CASSLGGGGTDTQYF. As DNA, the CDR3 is TGTGCCAGCAGCTTAGGAGGGGGCGGCACAGATACGCAGTATTTT.

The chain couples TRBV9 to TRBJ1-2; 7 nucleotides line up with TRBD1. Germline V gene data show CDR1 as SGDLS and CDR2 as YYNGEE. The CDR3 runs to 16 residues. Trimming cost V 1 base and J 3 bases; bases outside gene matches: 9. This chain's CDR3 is CASSVPLSGGHYGYTF. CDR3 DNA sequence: TGTGCCAGCAGCGTACCCTTGTCAGGGGGGCACTATGGCTACACCTTC.

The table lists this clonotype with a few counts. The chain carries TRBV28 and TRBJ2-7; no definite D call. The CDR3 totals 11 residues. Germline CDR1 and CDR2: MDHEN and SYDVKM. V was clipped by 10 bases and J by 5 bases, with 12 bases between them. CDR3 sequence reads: CAIRRVNEQYF. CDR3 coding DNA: TGTGCCATCCGTAGGGTTAACGAGCAGTACTTC.

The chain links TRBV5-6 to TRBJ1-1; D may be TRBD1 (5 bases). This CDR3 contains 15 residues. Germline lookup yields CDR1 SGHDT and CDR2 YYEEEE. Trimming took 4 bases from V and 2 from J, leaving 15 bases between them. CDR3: CASSPGFRVNTEAFF. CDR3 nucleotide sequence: TGTGCCAGCAGCCCCGGTTTCAGGGTCAACACTGAAGCTTTCTTT. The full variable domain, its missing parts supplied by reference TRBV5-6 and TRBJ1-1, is DAGVTQSPTHLIKTRGQQVTLRCSPKSGHDTVSWYQQALGQGPQFIFQYYEEEERQRGNFPDRFSGHQFPNYSSELNVNALLLGDSALYLCASSPGFRVNTEAFFGQGTRLTVV.

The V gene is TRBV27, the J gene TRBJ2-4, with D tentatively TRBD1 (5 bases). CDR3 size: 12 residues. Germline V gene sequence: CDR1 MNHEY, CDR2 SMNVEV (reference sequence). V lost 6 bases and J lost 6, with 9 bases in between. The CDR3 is CASRQGSNIQYF. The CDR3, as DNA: TGTGCCAGCAGGCAGGGTTCAAACATTCAGTACTTC.

The CDR3 region is CASSQNSWTGEYNEQFF. DNA for the CDR3: TGCGCCAGCAGTCAAAATTCCTGGACAGGTGAATACAATGAGCAGTTCTTC. The chain carries TRBV23-1 and TRBJ2-1, with 7 bases fitting TRBD1. TRBV23-1 is identified as an open reading frame with a role that is uncertain. The CDR3 length is 17 residues. After removal of 2 bases from V and 4 bases from J, the junction contained 11 bases not matched to a gene.

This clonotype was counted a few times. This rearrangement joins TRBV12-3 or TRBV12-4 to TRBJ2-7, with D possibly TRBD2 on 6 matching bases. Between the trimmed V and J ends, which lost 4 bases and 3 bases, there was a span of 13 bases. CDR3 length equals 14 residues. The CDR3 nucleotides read TGTGCCAGCAGTTCTCGCGGGGATTTCTACGAGCAGTACTTC. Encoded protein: CASSSRGDFYEQYF.

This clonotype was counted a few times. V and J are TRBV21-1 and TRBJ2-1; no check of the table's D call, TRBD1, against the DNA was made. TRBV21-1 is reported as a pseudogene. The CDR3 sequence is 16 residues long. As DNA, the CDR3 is TGTGCCAGCAGCAAACCACGGGACAGGGGGCTGGAGGAGCAGTTCTTC. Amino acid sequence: CASSKPRDRGLEEQFF.

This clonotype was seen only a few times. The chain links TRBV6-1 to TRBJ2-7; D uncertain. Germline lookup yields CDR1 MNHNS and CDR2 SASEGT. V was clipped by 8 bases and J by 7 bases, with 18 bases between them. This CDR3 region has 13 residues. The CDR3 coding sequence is TGTGCCAGCGCATCTTGGCTGGCGCGGGAGCAGTACTTC. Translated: CASASWLAREQYF.

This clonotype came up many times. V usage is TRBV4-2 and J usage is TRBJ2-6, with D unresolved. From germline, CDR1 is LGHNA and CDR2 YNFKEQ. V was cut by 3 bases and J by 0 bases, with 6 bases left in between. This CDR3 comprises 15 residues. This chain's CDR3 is CASSQGISGANVLTF. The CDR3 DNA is TGTGCCAGCAGCCAGGGGATCTCTGGGGCCAACGTCCTGACTTTC.

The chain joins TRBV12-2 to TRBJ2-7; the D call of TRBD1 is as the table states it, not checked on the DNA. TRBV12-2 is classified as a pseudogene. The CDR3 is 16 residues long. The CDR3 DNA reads TGTGCAAGTCGCTTAGCCCGGGTCGGCTTTTCCTACGAGCAGTACTTC. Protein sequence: CASRLARVGFSYEQYF.

CDR3 in amino acids: CATSRLPSGRSHNEQFF. In DNA, the CDR3 is TGTGCCACCAGCAGATTACCGAGCGGGAGAAGTCACAATGAGCAGTTCTTC. V and J are TRBV15 and TRBJ2-1; TRBD2 matches 8 bases. Looked up from germline, CDR1 is LNHNV and CDR2 is YYDKDF (reference sequence). Unmatched junction bases numbered 11, after V lost 2 bases and J lost 5 bases. The CDR3 extends over 17 amino acids.

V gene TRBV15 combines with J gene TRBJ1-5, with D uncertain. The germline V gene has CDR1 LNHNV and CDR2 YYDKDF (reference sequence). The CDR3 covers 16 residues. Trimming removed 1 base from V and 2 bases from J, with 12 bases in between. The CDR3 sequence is CATSRVGMIGNQPQHF. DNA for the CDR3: TGTGCCACCAGCAGAGTAGGTATGATTGGCAATCAGCCCCAGCATTTT.

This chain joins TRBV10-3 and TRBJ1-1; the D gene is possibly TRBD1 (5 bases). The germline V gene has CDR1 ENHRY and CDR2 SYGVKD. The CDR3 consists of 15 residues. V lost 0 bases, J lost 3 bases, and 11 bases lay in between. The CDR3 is CAISESMAGHTEAFF. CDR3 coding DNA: TGTGCCATCAGTGAGTCTATGGCAGGGCACACTGAAGCTTTCTTT.

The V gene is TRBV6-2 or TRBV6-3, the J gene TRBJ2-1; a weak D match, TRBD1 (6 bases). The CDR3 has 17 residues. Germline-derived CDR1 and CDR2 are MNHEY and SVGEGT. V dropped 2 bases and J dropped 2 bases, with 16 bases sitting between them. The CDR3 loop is CASSYPPVGATYNEQFF. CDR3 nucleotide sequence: TGTGCCAGCAGTTACCCCCCGGTGGGGGCCACCTACAATGAGCAGTTCTTC.

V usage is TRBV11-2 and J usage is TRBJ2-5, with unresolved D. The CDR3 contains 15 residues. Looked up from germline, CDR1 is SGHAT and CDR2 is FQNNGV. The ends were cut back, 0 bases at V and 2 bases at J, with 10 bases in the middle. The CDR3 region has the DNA TGTGCCAGCAGCTTAGAATTCTCTGAACAAGAGACCCAGTACTTC. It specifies CASSLEFSEQETQYF.

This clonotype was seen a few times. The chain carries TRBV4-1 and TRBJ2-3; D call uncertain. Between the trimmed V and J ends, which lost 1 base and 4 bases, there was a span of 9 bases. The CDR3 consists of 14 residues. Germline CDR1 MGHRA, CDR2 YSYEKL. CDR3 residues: CASSQVLGSDTQYF. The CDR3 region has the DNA TGCGCCAGCAGCCAAGTATTGGGATCAGATACGCAGTATTTT.

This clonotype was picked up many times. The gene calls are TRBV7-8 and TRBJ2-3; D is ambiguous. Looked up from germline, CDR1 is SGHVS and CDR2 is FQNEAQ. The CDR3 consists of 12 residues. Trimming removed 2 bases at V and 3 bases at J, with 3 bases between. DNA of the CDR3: TGTGCCAGCAGCTTAATTACAGATACGCAGTATTTT. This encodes CASSLITDTQYF. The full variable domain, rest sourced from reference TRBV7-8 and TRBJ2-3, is GAGVSQSPRYKVAKRGQDVALRCDPISGHVSLFWYQQALGQGPEFLTYFQNEAQLDKSGLPSDRFFAERPEGSVSTLKIQRTQQEDSAVYLCASSLITDTQYFGPGTRLTVL.

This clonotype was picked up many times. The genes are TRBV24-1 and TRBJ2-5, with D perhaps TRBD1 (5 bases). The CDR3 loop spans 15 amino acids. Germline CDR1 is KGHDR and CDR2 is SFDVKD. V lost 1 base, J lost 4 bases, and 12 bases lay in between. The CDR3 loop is CATSDLEGARETQYF. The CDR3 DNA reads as TGTGCCACCAGTGATTTAGAAGGGGCAAGAGAGACCCAGTACTTC.

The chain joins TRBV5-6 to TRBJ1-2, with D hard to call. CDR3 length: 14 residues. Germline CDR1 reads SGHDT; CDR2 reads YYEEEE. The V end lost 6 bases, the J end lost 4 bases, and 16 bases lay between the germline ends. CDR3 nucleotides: TGTGCCAGCAACCGAACCCGACCGAGCTATGGCTACACCTTC. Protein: CASNRTRPSYGYTF.

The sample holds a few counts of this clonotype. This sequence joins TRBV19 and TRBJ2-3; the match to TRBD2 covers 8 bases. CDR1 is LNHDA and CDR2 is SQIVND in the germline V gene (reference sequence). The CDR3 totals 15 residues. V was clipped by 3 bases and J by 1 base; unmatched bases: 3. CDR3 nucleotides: TGTGCCAGTAGTATCGCGCGGGGGGGCACAGATACGCAGTATTTT. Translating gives CASSIARGGTDTQYF. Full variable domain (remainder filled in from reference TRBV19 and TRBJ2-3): DGGITQSPKYLFRKEGQNVTLSCEQNLNHDAMYWYRQDPGQGLRLIYYSQIVNDFQKGDIAEGYSVSREKKESFPLTVTSAQKNPTAFYLCASSIARGGTDTQYFGPGTRLTVL.

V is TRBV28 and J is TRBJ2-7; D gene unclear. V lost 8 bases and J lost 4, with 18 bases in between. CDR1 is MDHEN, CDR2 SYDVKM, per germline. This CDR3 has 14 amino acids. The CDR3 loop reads CASGPLLDRYEQYF. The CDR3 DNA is TGTGCCAGCGGCCCCCTGTTGGATCGGTACGAGCAGTACTTC.

The CDR3 spells CASRQGSDTQYF. The CDR3 bases are TGTGCCAGCAGACAGGGGAGCGATACGCAGTATTTT. This chain links TRBV6-5 with TRBJ2-3; 7 positions match TRBD1. The germline CDR1 and CDR2 sequences are MNHEY and SVGAGI. V lost 6 bases and J lost 6; bases outside the gene matches: 3. The CDR3 is 12 amino acids.

DNA for the CDR3: TGCAGTGCGGAACCGGGACGCGAAACCTGGTCCTATAATTCACCCCTCCACTTT. Translation gives CSAEPGRETWSYNSPLHF. This chain uses TRBV20-1 with TRBJ1-6, with a weak D call TRBD1 (5 bases). The CDR3 has 18 residues. Trimming pared 6 bases from V and 1 base from J, leaving 22 bases between. Germline CDR1 is DFQATT and CDR2 is SNEGSKA (reference sequence).